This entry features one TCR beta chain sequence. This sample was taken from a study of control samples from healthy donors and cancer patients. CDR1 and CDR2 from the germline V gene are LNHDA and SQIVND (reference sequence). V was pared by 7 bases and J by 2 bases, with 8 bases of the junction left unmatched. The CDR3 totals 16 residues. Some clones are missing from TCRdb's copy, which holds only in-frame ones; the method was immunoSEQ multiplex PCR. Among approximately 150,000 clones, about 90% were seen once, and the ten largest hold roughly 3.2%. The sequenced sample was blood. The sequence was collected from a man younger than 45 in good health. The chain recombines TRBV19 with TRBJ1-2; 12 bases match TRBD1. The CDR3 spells CASNIGGTGGNYGYTF. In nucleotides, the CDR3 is TGTGCCAGTAACATAGGGGGGACAGGGGGCAACTATGGCTACACCTTC. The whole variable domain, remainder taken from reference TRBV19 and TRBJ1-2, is DGGITQSPKYLFRKEGQNVTLSCEQNLNHDAMYWYRQDPGQGLRLIYYSQIVNDFQKGDIAEGYSVSREKKESFPLTVTSAQKNPTAFYLCASNIGGTGGNYGYTFGSGTRLTVV.